Below, one T cell receptor (beta chain) is given with its context. This clone was recorded once. The antigen this receptor binds is unknown. No base-level quality is on record; no much larger clone is a single base apart. The immunoSEQ assay at survey resolution was used to sequence TCRbeta rearrangements from genomic DNA. The source study handled its data this way. In the TCR sequencing data, the lowest productive clonotype frequency that could be detected was 2.59 x 10-5. Only productive TCRbeta rearrangements, meaning sequences that were complete and in-frame, were kept for the analyses. Simpson clonality, calculated in the immunoSEQ Analyzer version 3.0, was used as the measure of sample clonality. Clones were binned by frequency as very rare, small, medium, large (1-20%) or hyperexpanded (>20%). Generation probabilities were estimated with OLGA 1.2.3, V-gene circos plots were made with VDJtools, specificities were searched in VDJdb, and CDR3 motifs were identified with GLIPH. In its TCRdb copy, this immuneACCESS table keeps in-frame sequences only and misses some clones. Where compared with another copy, unresolved V genes explain less than half of these, and the others have no known cause. From that table come the V and J calls and clone size; the DNA was used to work out D and trimming. The sample table records roughly 32,000 clones; 70% to 85% of these occur just once. The top ten clonotypes cover approximately 2.1% of the sample.

The data belong to a study of STAT5B mutations in CD4+ large granular lymphocyte leukemia (dated by TCRdb to about 2022). For context, the study as a whole: Among the healthy controls, the CDR3 'QG' motif was associated with a particular HLA allele. The TCRbeta repertoires of CD4+ T-cell large granular lymphocyte leukemia patients were compared with the TCRbeta repertoires of healthy blood donors. The purity of purified fractions was confirmed by flow cytometry on FACSCanto II or FACSVerse to exceed 95% among lymphocytes.

V is trimmed back by 2 bases and J by 3 bases, and the junction contains 7 bases that no gene match accounts for. CDR1 and CDR2, looked up from the germline V gene, are MNHEY and SVGAGI. From cysteine to phenylalanine, the CDR3 is 15 amino acids long. CDR3 DNA is the only sequence kept; it has 45 bases, read in frame from the first base. Overall results and qualifications from the work: Enrichment of TRBV06-family usage was observed among the top patient clones (8/27) relative to healthy controls (2/35). The data were not HLA-matched, and the higher clonality in CD4+ T-LGLL than in CD8+ T-LGLL could be due to the relatively small sample size. Main leukemic clonotypes were private to each patient, although less than 30% of the main leukemic clonotypes were found at low frequency in the non-leukemic repertoires of other patients. CD4-sorted patient repertoires appeared more clonal than healthy CD4+ repertoires, and this difference persisted after removing the putative leukemic clones.

The healthy control group was made up of approximately 40 blood donors, and the Finnish Red Cross blood service supplied their buffy coats. All TCR-sequenced material derived from peripheral blood: patient blood samples and healthy donor buffy coats. Peripheral blood mononuclear cells were isolated by Ficoll-Hypaque gradient centrifugation. For the healthy controls, CD4+ cells were obtained from buffy coats by magnetic purification. Genomic DNA was extracted with the Gentra Puregene Cell and Tissue kit and quantified on a Qubit 2.0 fluorometer. In this chain, TRBV6-5 is recombined with TRBJ2-7; 7 central nucleotides agree with TRBD1. The receptor was derived from a human donor in good health. The sequenced sample consisted of CD4+ T cells from blood buffy coats. The CDR3 reads CASSYRASGGYEQYF. The DNA is TGTGCCAGCAGTTACCGGGCGTCAGGGGGCTACGAGCAGTACTTC.